One and the same sample provided the 21 T cell receptor beta chains below, sequenced in a study of OX40 agonist ivuxolimab in advanced cancers. The data were produced by immunoSEQ multiplex PCR, yet TCRdb's version contains in-frame clones alone and is incomplete. The table records tens of thousands of clones, around nine tenths of them present only once. The material sequenced was CD4+ or CD8+ T cells sorted from blood, taken in a trial of the OX40 agonist ivuxolimab. The receptors come from an adult with an advanced solid tumor such as melanoma, head and neck, liver or kidney cancer.

This chain joins TRBV11-2 and TRBJ2-3, with 7 bases fitting TRBD2. Germline CDR1 SGHAT, CDR2 FQNNGV. The CDR3 extends over 15 amino acids. Germline trimming cut 6 bases from V and 0 bases from J; bases unmatched to any gene: 6. The CDR3 nucleotides are TGTGCCAGCAGAGCAGCGGGACTCAGCACAGATACGCAGTATTTT. It encodes CASRAAGLSTDTQYF.

The J gene is TRBJ1-4, the V gene TRBV28, with TRBD1 as a possible D gene (6 bases). V was cut by 6 bases and J by 3 bases, with 14 bases left in between. Germline V lookup: CDR1 MDHEN, CDR2 SYDVKM. CDR3 length: 15 amino acids. CDR3 sequence reads: CASSAWGGPNEKLFF. The CDR3 DNA is TGTGCCAGCAGCGCATGGGGGGGGCCTAATGAAAAACTGTTTTTT.

Only a few counts were recorded for this clone. The genes are TRBV10-3 and TRBJ1-6; D is unclear. Trimming left V 7 bases short and J 5 bases short, with 9 bases between. Germline V lookup: CDR1 ENHRY, CDR2 SYGVKD. This CDR3 has 13 residues. The CDR3 DNA is TGTGCCATCAAGGAGGGAAATAATTCACCCCTCCACTTT. Translating gives CAIKEGNNSPLHF.

The chain employs TRBV7-2 and TRBJ2-5; D gene uncertain. Germline lookup yields CDR1 SGHTA and CDR2 FQGNSA. CDR3 length: 14 amino acids. The germline V and J ends were trimmed by 4 bases and 5 bases, with 14 bases remaining between them. The CDR3 DNA follows: TGTGCCAGCAGCTCCCGGAGTACCGTGGAGACCCAGTACTTC. This codes for CASSSRSTVETQYF.

This chain connects TRBV5-4 to TRBJ2-5, with D perhaps TRBD1 or TRBD2 (7 bases each). The closer fit of TRBJ2-7 to the DNA end suggests the J call may be wrong. The germline CDR1 and CDR2 sequences are SGHNT and YYREEE (reference sequence). The CDR3 is 13 residues long. This CDR3 reads CASIQGGLSEQYF. The CDR3 bases are TGTGCCAGCATCCAGGGGGGGTTAAGCGAGCAGTACTTC.

This chain joins TRBV19 and TRBJ1-5; 8 nucleotides line up with TRBD1. The CDR3 has 15 amino acids. Per the germline V gene, CDR1 is LNHDA and CDR2 is SQIVND (reference sequence). V lost 8 bases, J lost 3 bases, and 9 bases stayed unmatched. CDR3 bases: TGTGCCAGTCAAACAGGGGGATCCCTCAATCAGCCCCAGCATTTT. As protein: CASQTGGSLNQPQHF.

This clone was detected only once. This chain links TRBV28 with TRBJ2-3; D could derive from TRBD1 or TRBD2 (5 bases each). The length of the CDR3 is 14 residues. V was pared by 6 bases and J by 0 bases, with 10 bases between. Germline-derived CDR1 and CDR2 are MDHEN and SYDVKM. In DNA form, the CDR3 reads TGTGCCAGCAGGGGGACGGCCAGCACAGATACGCAGTATTTT. Translated: CASRGTASTDTQYF.

The chain is built from TRBV14 and TRBJ2-7; TRBD2 agrees at 10 bases. The V and J ends lost 1 base and 3 bases, in that order; junction bases with no gene match: 3. This CDR3 contains 15 residues. Germline CDR1 and CDR2: SGHDN and FVKESK. CDR3 residues: CASSQVGTSDYEQYF. The CDR3 region has the DNA TGTGCCAGCAGCCAAGTTGGGACTAGCGACTACGAGCAGTACTTC. Together with reference TRBV14 and TRBJ2-7, the CDR3 gives the full variable domain: EAGVTQFPSHSVIEKGQTVTLRCDPISGHDNLYWYRRVMGKEIKFLLHFVKESKQDESGMPNNRFLAERTGGTYSTLKVQPAELEDSGVYFCASSQVGTSDYEQYFGPGTRLTVT.

The J gene is TRBJ2-1, the V gene TRBV29-1; tentatively, D is TRBD1 (5 bases). The CDR3 covers 14 residues. V shed 3 bases and J shed 8 bases, with 17 bases lying between them. CDR1 and CDR2 from the germline V gene are SQVTM and ANQGSEA. The CDR3 region is CSVEGPVQDDEQFF. The CDR3 DNA sequence: TGCAGCGTTGAGGGGCCGGTCCAAGACGATGAGCAGTTCTTC.

A single count supports this clone. The genes are TRBV4-3 and TRBJ2-3, with 8 bases identical to TRBD2. The J segment lost 6 bases and the V segment lost 11 bases, leaving 13 bases of the junction unmatched. There are 14 residues in the CDR3. The germline V gene has CDR1 LGHNA and CDR2 YSLEER. CDR3 nucleotide sequence: TGCGCCGCGGGTACGGGGGGGCGCGAGGATACGCAGTATTTT. Translated: CAAGTGGREDTQYF.

V and J are TRBV10-3 and TRBJ1-3; D perhaps matches TRBD1 (5 bases). The ends were cut back, 6 bases at V and 0 bases at J, with 12 bases in the middle. This CDR3 has 15 residues. In germline, CDR1 is ENHRY, CDR2 SYGVKD. The CDR3 is CAISQGLSSGNTIYF. The CDR3 region has the DNA TGTGCCATCAGCCAGGGCCTTAGCTCTGGAAACACCATATATTTT.

The chain links TRBV11-3 to TRBJ2-3, with 9 positions matching TRBD1. CDR3 length: 16 amino acids. Germline lookup yields CDR1 SGHNT and CDR2 YENEEA. The V and J ends lost 4 bases and 3 bases, in that order; junction bases with no gene match: 8. The CDR3 reads CASSSGTGYGTDTQYF. The CDR3 nucleotides are TGTGCCAGCAGCTCTGGGACAGGGTATGGAACAGATACGCAGTATTTT.

The V and J genes are TRBV5-1 and TRBJ2-7, with TRBD1 matching over 11 bases. Trimming removed 4 bases from V and 4 bases from J; junction bases left unmatched: 4. This CDR3 has 14 amino acids. Germline-derived CDR1 and CDR2 are SGHRS and YFSETQ. Here the CDR3 DNA reads TGCGCCAGCAGCCCCGGACAGGGGGCGTACGAGCAGTACTTC. This sequence encodes CASSPGQGAYEQYF.

The V call is TRBV5-4, the J call TRBJ2-5; the D gene is possibly TRBD2 (5 bases). The CDR3 extends over 16 amino acids. Germline V gene sequence: CDR1 SGHNT, CDR2 YYREEE (reference sequence). V dropped 2 bases and J dropped 4 bases, with 18 bases sitting between them. CDR3 in DNA: TGTGCCAGCAGCTTTTATTATCCGGGGTGGGGAGAGACCCAGTACTTC. Protein: CASSFYYPGWGETQYF.

The chain carries TRBV5-1 and TRBJ1-5; D remains ambiguous. The germline V gene has CDR1 SGHRS and CDR2 YFSETQ. The CDR3 extends over 15 amino acids. The V and J ends lost 5 bases and 0 bases respectively, with 12 bases between them. The CDR3 protein is CASSPDGDSNQPQHF. CDR3 sequence (DNA): TGCGCCAGCAGTCCCGACGGGGATAGCAATCAGCCCCAGCATTTT.

This clone has just one count. V and J are TRBV6-5 and TRBJ1-2; possibly TRBD1 for D (5 bases). V was pared by 2 bases and J by 5 bases, with 12 bases between. The CDR3 is 14 residues long. Germline V gene data show CDR1 as MNHEY and CDR2 as SVGAGI. The CDR3: CASSYVQGGYGYTF. CDR3 coding DNA: TGTGCCAGCAGTTACGTCCAGGGTGGTTATGGCTACACCTTC.

The rearrangement uses TRBV2 and TRBJ1-1; unclear D gene. The CDR3 runs to 13 residues. Germline CDR1 and CDR2: SNHLY and FYNNEI. V gave up 9 bases and J gave up 0 bases, with 11 bases separating them. The chain's CDR3 is CASTSIMNTEAFF. The CDR3 DNA reads TGTGCCAGTACCTCAATCATGAACACTGAAGCTTTCTTT.

This sequence joins TRBV30 and TRBJ2-6; a weak D match, TRBD1 (5 bases). Germline V gene sequence: CDR1 GTSNPN, CDR2 SVGIG (reference sequence). The CDR3 is 12 residues long. Deletions cut 5 bases from V and 4 bases from J, with 6 bases between. Written as DNA, the CDR3 is TGTGCCTGGGCAGGGGGGGCCAACGTCCTGACTTTC. This gives the protein CAWAGGANVLTF.

A few counts support this clone. V and J are TRBV19 and TRBJ2-7, with 9 bases aligning to TRBD1. The V and J ends lost 5 bases and 4 bases, in that order; junction bases with no gene match: 9. Germline V lookup: CDR1 LNHDA, CDR2 SQIVND (reference sequence). This CDR3 comprises 15 residues. This chain's CDR3 is CASSGSTGGEYEQYF. CDR3 bases: TGTGCCAGTAGTGGGTCGACAGGGGGTGAATACGAGCAGTACTTC.

The genes are TRBV5-4 and TRBJ1-2; D is unclear. Germline V gives CDR1 SGHNT, CDR2 YYREEE (reference sequence). V shed 3 bases and J shed 3 bases, with 6 bases lying between them. The CDR3 loop spans 12 amino acids. In nucleotides, the CDR3 is TGTGCCAGCAGCTCCGAGGACTATGGCTACACCTTC. Its translation: CASSSEDYGYTF.

The chain carries TRBV11-2 and TRBJ2-7; 12 bases are a match to TRBD2. The germline V gene has CDR1 SGHAT and CDR2 FQNNGV. The V gene end was trimmed by 1 base and the J gene end by 3 bases; junction bases not matched to a gene: 4. This CDR3 has 16 residues. The CDR3 DNA follows: TGTGCCAGCAGCTTAGCGTCTAGCGGGAGGGTCTACGAGCAGTACTTC. Translation: CASSLASSGRVYEQYF. The complete variable domain, with remaining parts taken from reference TRBV11-2 and TRBJ2-7, reads EAGVAQSPRYKIIEKRQSVAFWCNPISGHATLYWYQQILGQGPKLLIQFQNNGVVDDSQLPKDRFSAERLKGVDSTLKIQPAKLEDSAVYLCASSLASSGRVYEQYFGPGTRLTVT.